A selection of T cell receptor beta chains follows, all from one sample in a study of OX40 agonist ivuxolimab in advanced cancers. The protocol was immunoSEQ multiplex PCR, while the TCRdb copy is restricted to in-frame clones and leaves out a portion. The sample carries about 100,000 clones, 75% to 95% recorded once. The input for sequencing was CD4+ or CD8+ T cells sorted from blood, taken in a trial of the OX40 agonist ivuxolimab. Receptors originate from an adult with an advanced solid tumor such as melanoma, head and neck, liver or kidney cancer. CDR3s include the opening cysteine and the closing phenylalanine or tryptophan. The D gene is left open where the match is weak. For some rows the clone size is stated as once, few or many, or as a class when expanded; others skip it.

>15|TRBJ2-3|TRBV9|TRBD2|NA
TGTGCCAGCAGCGTTACTAGCGGGAGTACAGATACGCAGTATTTT
CASSVTSGSTDTQYF
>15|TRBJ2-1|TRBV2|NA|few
TGTGCCAGCAAGATTGGGCAGAGCTCCTACAATGAGCAGTTCTTC
CASKIGQSSYNEQFF
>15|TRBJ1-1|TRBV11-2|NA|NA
TGTGCCAGCAGCATACTAGCGGGAAAGAACACTGAAGCTTTCTTT
CASSILAGKNTEAFF
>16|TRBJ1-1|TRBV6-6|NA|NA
TGTGCCAGCAGTCGCTTTTTATCGGCAGAGAACACTGAAGCTTTCTTT
CASSRFLSAENTEAFF
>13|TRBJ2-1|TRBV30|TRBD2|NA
TGTGCCTGGTCTAGCGGGGGCTCCAATGAGCAGTTCTTC
CAWSSGGSNEQFF
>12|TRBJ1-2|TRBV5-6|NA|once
TGTGCCAGCACCTACTCGGGCGATGGCTACACCTTC
CASTYSGDGYTF
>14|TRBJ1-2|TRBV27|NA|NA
TGTGCCAGCAGCCGATACCCGGCTAACTATGGCTACACCTTC
CASSRYPANYGYTF
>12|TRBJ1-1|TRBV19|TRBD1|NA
TGTGCCAGTGGACAGGGGATCACTGAAGCTTTCTTT
CASGQGITEAFF
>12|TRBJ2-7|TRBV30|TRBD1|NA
TGTGCCTTCGGGACAGGGGTCTACGAGCAGTACTTC
CAFGTGVYEQYF
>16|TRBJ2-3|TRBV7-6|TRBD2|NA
TGTGCCAGCAGCCGACTAGCGGGGGGACAAGCAGATACGCAGTATTTT
CASSRLAGGQADTQYF
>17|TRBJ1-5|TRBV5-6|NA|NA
TGTGCCAGCAGCGTCCGAGCCGGGGGTCGAGGCAATCAGCCCCAGCATTTT
CASSVRAGGRGNQPQHF
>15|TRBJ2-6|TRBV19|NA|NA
TGTGCCAGTAGTATCGTGTCAGGTGGGGCCAACGTCCTGACTTTC
CASSIVSGGANVLTF
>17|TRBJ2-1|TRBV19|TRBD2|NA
TGTGCCAGTAGTAGGGAGGGGCTAGCGGGAGGGATTAATGAGCAGTTCTTC
CASSREGLAGGINEQFF
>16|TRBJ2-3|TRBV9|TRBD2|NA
TGTGCCAGCAGCGTGGGGGGGACTAGCGTGTTTGATACGCAGTATTTT
CASSVGGTSVFDTQYF
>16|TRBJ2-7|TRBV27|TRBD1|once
TGTGCCAGCACTCAAACCTGGACAGGGTTTGGCTACGAGCAGTACTTC
CASTQTWTGFGYEQYF
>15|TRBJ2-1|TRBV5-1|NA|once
TGCGCCAGCAGCTACCGGACAGATCAGAACAATGAGCAGTTCTTC
CASSYRTDQNNEQFF
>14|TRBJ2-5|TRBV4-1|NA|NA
TGCGCCAGCAGACAAGATACTGGCAGGGAGACCCAGTACTTC
CASRQDTGRETQYF
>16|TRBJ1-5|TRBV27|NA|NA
TGTGCCAGCAGTCCCTATGGCGGGTATAGCAATCAGCCCCAGCATTTT
CASSPYGGYSNQPQHF
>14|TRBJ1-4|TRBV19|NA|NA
TGTGCCAGTGGCCGGGACACTAACGATGAAAAACTGTTTTTT
CASGRDTNDEKLFF
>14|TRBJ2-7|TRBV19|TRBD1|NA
TGTGCCAGTAGTTCCGACAGGGCTCCCTACGAGCAGTACTTC
CASSSDRAPYEQYF
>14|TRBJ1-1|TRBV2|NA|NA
TGTGCCAGCAGTGAAGGGTGGACGAACACTGAAGCTTTCTTT
CASSEGWTNTEAFF
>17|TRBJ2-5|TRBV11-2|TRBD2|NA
TGTGCCAGCAGCTCCTGGACTAGCGGGAGAGGAGAAGAGACCCAGTACTTC
CASSSWTSGRGEETQYF